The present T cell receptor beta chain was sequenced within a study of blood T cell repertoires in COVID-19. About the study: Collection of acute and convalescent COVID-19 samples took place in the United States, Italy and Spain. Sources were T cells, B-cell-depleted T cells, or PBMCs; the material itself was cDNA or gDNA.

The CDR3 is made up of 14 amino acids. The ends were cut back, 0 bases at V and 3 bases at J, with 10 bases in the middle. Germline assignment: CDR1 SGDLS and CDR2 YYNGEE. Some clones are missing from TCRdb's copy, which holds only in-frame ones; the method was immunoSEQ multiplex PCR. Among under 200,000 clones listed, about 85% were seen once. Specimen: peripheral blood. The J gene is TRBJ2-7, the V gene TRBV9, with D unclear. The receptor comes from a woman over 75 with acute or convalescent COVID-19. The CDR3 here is CASSVGANYYEQYF. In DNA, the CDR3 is TGTGCCAGCAGCGTAGGAGCGAACTACTACGAGCAGTACTTC.